The next 30 T cell receptor beta chains were all read from a single sample in a study of regulatory T cells in long-lasting Graves disease. Time point noted: newly diagnosed GD, antithyroid drugs for less than 3 months. RNA from PBMCs was the source of the TCR library. Arm-PCR of CDR3 regions and iRepertoire HTBI primers were used to build TCR beta libraries. From the multiplex PCR reads, TCRdb called clonotypes with MiXCR, one entry per CDR3 protein. The sample records over 500,000 distinct CDR3 sequences, 15% to 20% being singletons. This same sample was also taken into another study, of T cells in Graves' hyperthyroidism and ophthalmopathy.

The sequenced sample was peripheral blood mononuclear cells (PBMCs), obtained at new diagnosis, from a patient treated with antithyroid drugs. The receptors stem from a man in his late teens or twenties with Graves disease.

The chain links TRBV5-4 to TRBJ2-7, with 8 bases lining up with TRBD2. The CDR3 is 14 residues long. Unmatched junction bases numbered 7, after V lost 4 bases and J lost 4 bases. Germline CDR1 is SGHNT and CDR2 is YYREEE (reference sequence). The CDR3 loop is CASSRGLESYEQYF. The CDR3 nucleotides read TGTGCCAGCAGCAGGGGACTAGAGAGTTACGAGCAGTACTTC.

The chain has TRBV11-2 and TRBJ2-7, with D possibly called TRBD1 or TRBD2 (5 bases each). Trimming cost V 1 base and J 3 bases, with 19 bases left between them. The CDR3 sequence is 17 residues long. In germline, CDR1 is SGHAT, CDR2 FQNNGV. This CDR3 is CASSLGRMGEPLYEQYF. The CDR3 coding sequence is TGTGCCAGCAGCTTAGGTAGAATGGGGGAACCTCTCTACGAGCAGTACTTC.

This clonotype was found a few times. This sequence joins TRBV4-1 and TRBJ2-1; D perhaps matches TRBD2 (5 bases). The CDR3 contains 12 residues. Germline loops: CDR1 MGHRA, CDR2 YSYEKL. The V and J ends lost 4 bases and 4 bases respectively, with 5 bases between them. The CDR3 bases are TGCGCCAGCAGCCGGGAGTACAATGAGCAGTTCTTC. It yields the protein CASSREYNEQFF.

This clonotype was counted ten times or more. The chain couples TRBV6-1 to TRBJ2-7; TRBD2 agrees at 10 bases. The junction had 5 bases not matched to a gene; V was cut back by 6 bases and J by 3 bases. The CDR3 extends over 14 amino acids. Germline V gene data show CDR1 as MNHNS and CDR2 as SASEGT. In DNA, the CDR3 is TGTGCCAGCAGGGGGTCTAGCGGGAGCTACGAGCAGTACTTC. Its protein product is CASRGSSGSYEQYF.

This clonotype came up a few times. The chain carries TRBV10-3 and TRBJ2-3, with D uncertain. This CDR3 is built from 14 residues. Trimming removed 2 bases at V and 4 bases at J, with 10 bases between. Germline CDR1 is ENHRY and CDR2 is SYGVKD. CDR3 in DNA: TGTGCCATCAGTGAGGTTTCGACGGCAGATACGCAGTATTTT. Translating it yields CAISEVSTADTQYF.

The chain employs TRBV29-1 and TRBJ1-3, with D possibly being TRBD1 (6 bases). The V gene's germline CDR1 is SQVTM and CDR2 ANQGSEA. The CDR3 covers 15 residues. Trimming shortened V by 5 bases and J by 4 bases, and 18 bases separated the two germline ends. DNA for the CDR3: TGCAGCGTTTACCTTAGAGGGGACACCGGAAACACCATATATTTT. It specifies CSVYLRGDTGNTIYF.

This clonotype has ten or more counts. V usage is TRBV3-1 and J usage is TRBJ2-3, with D unresolved. V lost 1 base, J lost 5 bases, and 1 base lay in between. Germline assignment: CDR1 LGHDT and CDR2 YNNKEL (reference sequence). The CDR3 totals 11 residues. CDR3 in amino acids: CASSQGDTQYF. The CDR3 region has the DNA TGTGCCAGCAGCCAAGGAGATACGCAGTATTTT.

The chain recombines TRBV24-1 with TRBJ2-1; D perhaps matches TRBD1 (6 bases). The CDR3 is 12 residues long. CDR1 is KGHDR and CDR2 is SFDVKD in the germline V gene. V was pared by 11 bases and J by 3 bases, with 10 bases between. CDR3 protein: CASMDSYNEQFF. The CDR3 region has the DNA TGTGCCAGTATGGACAGCTACAATGAGCAGTTCTTC.

This clonotype was observed a handful of times. The V gene is TRBV28, the J gene TRBJ2-1, with D unresolved. Looked up from germline, CDR1 is MDHEN and CDR2 is SYDVKM. This CDR3 region has 12 residues. Trimming removed 4 bases from V and 9 bases from J, with 10 bases in between. CDR3 sequence reads: CASSSDPGEQFF. In DNA, the CDR3 is TGTGCCAGCAGTTCAGACCCGGGTGAGCAGTTCTTC.

This clonotype was observed a few times. The chain has TRBV7-2 and TRBJ1-2; the D is unclear. CDR1 and CDR2 from the germline V gene are SGHTA and FQGNSA. The CDR3 runs 12 residues. V lost 2 bases and J 7 bases, leaving 8 bases between the germline ends. The chain's CDR3 is CASSLTFFGYTF. The CDR3 DNA is TGTGCCAGCAGCTTAACATTTTTTGGCTACACCTTC.

The J gene is TRBJ1-2, the V gene TRBV3-1, with D possibly matching TRBD1 (5 bases). This CDR3 has 13 residues. Germline-derived CDR1 and CDR2 are LGHDT and YNNKEL (reference sequence). Trimming pared 4 bases from V and 8 bases from J, leaving 14 bases between. DNA for the CDR3: TGTGCCAGCAGCCCCCAACCGAGGGGCGGCTACACCTTC. Its translation: CASSPQPRGGYTF.

The CDR3 loop reads CSVDNKGGNTDTQYF. CDR3 coding DNA: TGCAGCGTTGATAATAAGGGGGGGAATACAGATACGCAGTATTTT. The genes are TRBV29-1 and TRBJ2-3; D possibly corresponds to TRBD2 (7 bases). Trimming removed 3 bases from V and 3 bases from J, with 16 bases in between. The CDR3 contains 15 residues. CDR1 and CDR2 (germline): SQVTM, ANQGSEA.

This clonotype was seen at least ten times. This sequence joins TRBV20-1 and TRBJ2-1, with TRBD2 matching over 15 bases. Germline V lookup: CDR1 DFQATT, CDR2 SNEGSKA (reference sequence). Trimming cost V 5 bases and J 1 base; bases outside gene matches: 3. There are 16 residues in the CDR3. The CDR3 here is CSALGLAGGSYNEQFF. For the CDR3, the DNA is TGCAGTGCTCTTGGACTAGCGGGAGGGTCCTACAATGAGCAGTTCTTC.

The chain recombines TRBV30 with TRBJ2-2, with a tentative D call TRBD2 (5 bases). Per germline, CDR1 GTSNPN and CDR2 SVGIG (reference sequence). The ends were cut back, 3 bases at V and 7 bases at J, with 9 bases in the middle. The CDR3 has 12 amino acids. The CDR3 coding sequence is TGTGCCTGGAGGGGGAGTAACGGGGAGCTGTTTTTT. The encoded protein is CAWRGSNGELFF.

The chain carries TRBV13 and TRBJ2-5; D is unclear. CDR1 and CDR2 from the germline V gene are PRHDT and FYEKMQ (reference sequence). V was trimmed by 2 bases and J by 0 bases, leaving 4 bases between them. The CDR3 sequence is 13 residues long. In nucleotides, the CDR3 is TGTGCCAGCAGCTTACCCTACCAAGAGACCCAGTACTTC. Translation gives CASSLPYQETQYF.

Only a few counts were recorded for this clonotype. The chain uses TRBV27 and TRBJ2-7, with D possibly TRBD1 on 5 matching bases. Per germline, CDR1 MNHEY and CDR2 SMNVEV (reference sequence). The CDR3 loop spans 12 amino acids. Between the trimmed V and J ends, which lost 6 bases and 2 bases, there was a span of 8 bases. The CDR3 reads CASRMGPYEQYF. The CDR3 DNA is TGTGCCAGCAGAATGGGGCCCTACGAGCAGTACTTC.

This clonotype was observed many times. The J gene is TRBJ2-7, the V gene TRBV27, with unresolved D. The CDR3 loop spans 15 amino acids. Trimming removed 4 bases from V and 2 bases from J, with 15 bases in between. The germline V gene has CDR1 MNHEY and CDR2 SMNVEV (reference sequence). CDR3 region: CASSSTTRAPYEQYF. The CDR3 region has the DNA TGTGCCAGCAGTTCAACAACACGGGCCCCCTACGAGCAGTACTTC.

For this clonotype: This may arise from a read error, as a much more abundant clone is one base away. The rearrangement uses TRBV3-1 and TRBJ2-7; the D gene is possibly TRBD2 (6 bases). Germline V gene lookup returns CDR1 LGHDT and CDR2 YNNKEL (reference sequence). The CDR3 is 14 residues long. V was trimmed by 0 bases and J by 8 bases, leaving 14 bases between them. CDR3 DNA sequence: TGTGCCAGCAGCCAAGAAAGGGGCGGGATCAAGCAGTACTTC. It yields the protein CASSQERGGIKQYF.

This clonotype was seen more than once but under ten times. An end of the junction does not agree with germline; a read error may underlie this. The rearrangement joins TRBV20-1 to TRBJ2-1; TRBD2 is a possible D gene (6 bases). Germline CDR1 is DFQATT and CDR2 is SNEGSKA (reference sequence). The CDR3 extends over 13 amino acids. In DNA form, the CDR3 reads TGCAGTGCCAGAGCTTTGCGGGAAAATGAGCAGTTCTTC. This translates into CSARALRENEQFF.

This clonotype was seen more than once but under ten times. The CDR3 DNA follows: TGTGCCAGCAGCTTGTGGGACAGAACGAACAATGAGCAGTTCTTC. Its protein is CASSLWDRTNNEQFF. The chain links TRBV5-6 to TRBJ2-1, with 7 bases aligning to TRBD1. V shed 1 base, J shed 5 bases, and the junction held 6 bases outside the gene matches. This CDR3 has 15 amino acids. Germline CDR1 is SGHDT and CDR2 is YYEEEE. The full variable domain, completed using reference TRBV5-6 and TRBJ2-1, is DAGVTQSPTHLIKTRGQQVTLRCSPKSGHDTVSWYQQALGQGPQFIFQYYEEEERQRGNFPDRFSGHQFPNYSSELNVNALLLGDSALYLCASSLWDRTNNEQFFGPGTRLTVL.

The chain combines TRBV4-1 with TRBJ2-7, with 7 nucleotides matching TRBD1. There are 15 residues in the CDR3. Germline trimming cut 2 bases from V and 2 bases from J; bases unmatched to any gene: 6. CDR1 is MGHRA, CDR2 YSYEKL, per germline. Here the CDR3 reads CASSQQQGPTYEQYF. The CDR3 DNA sequence: TGCGCCAGCAGCCAACAACAGGGGCCGACCTACGAGCAGTACTTC.

This clonotype has at least ten counts. The chain links TRBV18 to TRBJ1-5; a weak D match, TRBD1 (6 bases). The CDR3 loop spans 15 amino acids. Deletions cut 3 bases from V and 2 bases from J, with 11 bases between. CDR1 and CDR2 from the germline V gene are KGHSH and LQKENI. CDR3 protein: CASSPGALGNQPQHF. CDR3 DNA sequence: TGTGCCAGCTCACCGGGGGCGCTGGGCAATCAGCCCCAGCATTTT.

This clonotype was seen repeatedly, ten times or more. This chain uses TRBV12-3 or TRBV12-4 with TRBJ1-2; D is ambiguous. The CDR3 extends over 13 amino acids. V was shortened by 1 base and J by 5 bases, with 8 bases between the two germline ends. The DNA of the CDR3 is TGTGCCAGCAGTTTAGGGGTCTCATATGGCTACACCTTC. Amino acid sequence: CASSLGVSYGYTF.

This clonotype was observed at least ten times. V usage is TRBV6-1 and J usage is TRBJ1-2; 8 bases agree with TRBD1. The CDR3 has 13 residues. Germline CDR1 MNHNS, CDR2 SASEGT. Losses at the gene ends were 10 bases for V and 3 bases for J; bases not matched to a gene: 7. Here the CDR3 reads CAIRGQGHYGYTF. The CDR3, as DNA: TGTGCCATCAGGGGGCAGGGGCACTATGGCTACACCTTC.

This clonotype was picked up a small number of times. The gene calls are TRBV16 and TRBJ1-1, with D unresolved. V was pared by 0 bases and J by 1 base, with 12 bases between. The CDR3 has 16 residues. Germline values: CDR1 KGHSY, CDR2 FQNENV. The CDR3 coding sequence is TGTGCCAGCAGCCAATCGAAGATGGGCGGGAACACTGAAGCTTTCTTT. Translation gives CASSQSKMGGNTEAFF. The variable domain in full, completed from reference TRBV16 and TRBJ1-1, reads GEEVAQTPKHLVRGEGQKAKLYCAPIKGHSYVFWYQQVLKNEFKFLISFQNENVFDETGMPKERFSAKCLPNSPCSLEIQATKLEDSAVYFCASSQSKMGGNTEAFFGQGTRLTVV.

The genes are TRBV3-1 and TRBJ2-3; the match to TRBD2 covers 9 bases. CDR1 and CDR2 from the germline V gene are LGHDT and YNNKEL (reference sequence). V lost 4 bases, J lost 7 bases, and 12 bases stayed unmatched. The CDR3 totals 16 residues. For the CDR3, the DNA is TGTGCCAGCAGCCCTCCTCTTAGCGGGAGAATGCATACGCAGTATTTT. Translation: CASSPPLSGRMHTQYF.

This clonotype was counted at least ten times. The chain combines TRBV20-1 with TRBJ2-7; the D gene is possibly TRBD2 (5 bases). Looked up from germline, CDR1 is DFQATT and CDR2 is SNEGSKA (reference sequence). The CDR3 covers 16 residues. V shed 1 base and J shed 4 bases, with 20 bases lying between them. The CDR3 sequence: CSARVRGPADPYEQYF. Here the CDR3 DNA reads TGCAGTGCTAGAGTTCGAGGACCAGCGGACCCTTACGAGCAGTACTTC.

About this clonotype itself: The final CDR3 position lacks the conserved phenylalanine or tryptophan, pointing to a likely read error. This chain joins TRBV6-5 and TRBJ1-2; the D is unclear. Germline V CDR1 and CDR2: MNHEY, SVGAGI. The CDR3 spans 19 residues. V shed 3 bases and J shed 5 bases, with 28 bases lying between them. CDR3: CASSYSRLDPTVIGYGYTL. CDR3 nucleotide sequence: TGTGCCAGCAGTTATTCGAGATTGGATCCCACGGTCATTGGGTATGGCTACACCCTC.

This clonotype showed up just a few times. The rearrangement joins TRBV6-5 to TRBJ2-2; D is undetermined. Germline CDR1 MNHEY, CDR2 SVGAGI. Trimming took off 3 bases at V and 4 bases at J, with 18 bases between the two ends. The CDR3 extends over 17 amino acids. CDR3 protein: CASSYKPYPGTTGELFF. CDR3 nucleotide sequence: TGTGCCAGCAGTTATAAGCCCTACCCCGGAACCACCGGGGAGCTGTTTTTT.

The table lists this clonotype with a few counts. It may be a read error: a sequence one base away is much more abundant. J is TRBJ1-1 and V is TRBV6-1; weak D call: TRBD1 (6 bases). The CDR3 is made up of 14 amino acids. Trimming took off 5 bases at V and 3 bases at J, with 13 bases between the two ends. In germline, CDR1 is MNHNS, CDR2 SASEGT. CDR3: CASSTGTRHTEAFF. CDR3 nucleotides: TGTGCCAGCAGTACTGGGACAAGGCACACTGAAGCTTTCTTT.